One TCR beta chain is described in this entry. These data belong to a study of cytomegalovirus exposure and HLA in healthy donors. The PCR used 60 Vbeta and 13 Jbeta primers. The protocol was immunoSEQ multiplex PCR, while the TCRdb copy is restricted to in-frame clones and leaves out a portion. The repertoire holds some 170,000 clones, with 65% to 80% as singletons. CDR3 length: 15 amino acids. Trimming shortened V by 2 bases and J by 2 bases, and 14 bases separated the two germline ends. Germline-derived CDR1 and CDR2 are SGHNT and YYREEE (reference sequence). The chain uses TRBV5-4 and TRBJ2-7; possible D gene TRBD2, 7 bases. Sequencing input: PBMCs. This receptor was taken from a man aged 40-55 years in good health and CMV-seronegative. This CDR3 reads CASSFQRDITYEQYF. CDR3 DNA: TGTGCCAGCAGCTTTCAGCGGGACATTACCTACGAGCAGTACTTC.